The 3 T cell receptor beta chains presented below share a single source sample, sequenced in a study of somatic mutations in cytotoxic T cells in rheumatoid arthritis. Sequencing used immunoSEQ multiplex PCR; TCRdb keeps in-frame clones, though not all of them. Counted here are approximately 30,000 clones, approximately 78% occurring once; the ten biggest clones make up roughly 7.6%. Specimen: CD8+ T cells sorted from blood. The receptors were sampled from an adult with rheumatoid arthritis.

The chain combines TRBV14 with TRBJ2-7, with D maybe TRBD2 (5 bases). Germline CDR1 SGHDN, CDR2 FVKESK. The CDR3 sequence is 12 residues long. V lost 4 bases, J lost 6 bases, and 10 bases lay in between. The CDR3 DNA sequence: TGTGCCAGCAGCCGGACTCACCCCGAGCAGTACTTC. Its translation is CASSRTHPEQYF.

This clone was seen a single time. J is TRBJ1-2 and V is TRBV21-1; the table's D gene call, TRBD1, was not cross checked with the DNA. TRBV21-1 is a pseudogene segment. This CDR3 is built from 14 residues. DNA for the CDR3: TGTGCCAGCAGCTTGGGGACAGGGGTGGATGGCTACACCTTC. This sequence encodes CASSLGTGVDGYTF.

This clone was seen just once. CDR3 residues: CASSPWLAGVTGELFF. CDR3 in DNA: TGTGCCAGCAGCCCCTGGCTAGCGGGAGTCACCGGGGAGCTGTTTTTT. The rearrangement uses TRBV9 and TRBJ2-2; 10 nucleotides line up with TRBD2. This CDR3 comprises 16 residues. Germline V gene lookup returns CDR1 SGDLS and CDR2 YYNGEE. V shed 4 bases and J 4 bases; nucleotides not matched to a gene: 7. Looking up the rest from reference TRBV9 and TRBJ2-2 gives the full variable domain: DSGVTQTPKHLITATGQRVTLRCSPRSGDLSVYWYQQSLDQGLQFLIQYYNGEERAKGNILERFSAQQFPDLHSELNLSSLELGDSALYFCASSPWLAGVTGELFFGEGSRLTVL.